The T cell receptor beta chain described here comes from a study of metastatic and nonmetastatic thyroid tumors. Study in general: Repertoires from blood and tumor or nodule tissue of malignant and benign thyroid patients were compared.

This clone was seen once. What it binds is unknown. Trimming took 4 bases from V and 3 from J, leaving 17 bases between them. There are 15 residues in the CDR3. Germline lookup yields CDR1 SGHRS and CDR2 YFSETQ. Original analysis: Built for papillary thyroid cancer, a distant-metastasis classifier drew on CDR3 differences across clinicopathological groups. TCRdb re-called the PCR reads with MiXCR. These V and J calls are TCRdb output, not the study's own analysis. This table holds around 23,000 clones, less than 25% found once. Study-wide findings and caveats: Versus benign nodules, malignant thyroid tumors reportedly had significantly higher TCR beta diversity, in blood and tumor.

Patients had received no treatment of any kind before thyroid surgery. The TCR comes from a male donor with papillary thyroid cancer or a benign thyroid nodule (not recorded which). Some clones in this sample may be carry-over from other donors' samples. Sequences were obtained from blood. The chain joins TRBV5-1 to TRBJ2-7, with D maybe TRBD1 (7 bases). For the CDR3, the DNA is TGCGCCAGCAGCGGAGGGGGCGGTCAGGACTACGAGCAGTACTTC. Translated: CASSGGGGQDYEQYF.